This passage covers 25 T cell receptor beta chains from one sample sequenced in a study of PD-1 blockade in classical Hodgkin lymphoma. The time point here: cycle 4 day 1 (C4D1), after about 6 weeks of nivolumab. Exposure to brentuximab vedotin varied, and each patient had relapsed following autologous stem cell transplantation. TCRdb keeps only in-frame clones here, not all; method: immunoSEQ multiplex PCR. The table has about 44,000 clones, 60% to 75% seen once. Sequenced material: peripheral blood mononuclear cells (PBMCs), taken before the fourth cycle of nivolumab. Source of these receptors: a human donor with classical Hodgkin lymphoma.

This CDR3 reads CASSLQVRTSGYNEQFF. The CDR3 DNA follows: TGTGCCAGCAGTCTGCAGGTCAGGACTAGCGGTTACAATGAGCAGTTCTTC. The rearrangement joins TRBV7-3 to TRBJ2-1; TRBD2 aligns across 10 bases. This CDR3 has 17 residues. Germline assignment: CDR1 SGHTA and CDR2 FQGTGA. J was trimmed by 4 bases and V by 6 bases; bases with no gene match: 12.

The rearrangement joins TRBV5-6 to TRBJ1-6; D remains unclear. V was pared by 5 bases and J by 6 bases, with 12 bases between. Germline V gene lookup returns CDR1 SGHDT and CDR2 YYEEEE. The CDR3 is made up of 14 amino acids. Written as DNA, the CDR3 is TGTGCCAGCAGTTTTCGCGGTTTTAATTCACCCCTCCACTTT. It yields the protein CASSFRGFNSPLHF.

V and J are TRBV19 and TRBJ2-5; D is unclear. With 1 base removed from V and 2 bases from J, the gap between germline ends came to 8 bases. The germline V gene has CDR1 LNHDA and CDR2 SQIVND (reference sequence). This CDR3 contains 14 residues. CDR3 in amino acids: CASSIGGKQETQYF. CDR3 nucleotides: TGTGCCAGTAGTATAGGAGGAAAACAAGAGACCCAGTACTTC.

The rearrangement uses TRBV19 and TRBJ1-5; 9 nucleotides match TRBD1. The length of the CDR3 is 19 residues. The J segment lost 7 bases and the V segment lost 3 bases, leaving 19 bases of the junction unmatched. Germline-derived CDR1 and CDR2 are LNHDA and SQIVND (reference sequence). The CDR3 loop reads CASSMMLGQGVIRMQPQHF. DNA of the CDR3: TGTGCCAGTAGTATGATGCTGGGACAGGGAGTCATAAGGATGCAGCCCCAGCATTTT.

This clone appeared once. This sequence joins TRBV11-2 and TRBJ2-7; D is uncertain. CDR3 length: 13 residues. Germline V gives CDR1 SGHAT, CDR2 FQNNGV. V lost 0 bases, J lost 4 bases, and 7 bases lay in between. CDR3 sequence (DNA): TGTGCCAGCAGCTTAGAACAGTATTACGAGCAGTACTTC. Encoded protein: CASSLEQYYEQYF.

The gene calls are TRBV5-1 and TRBJ2-2; TRBD2 aligns across 11 bases. Trimming took 2 bases from V and 5 from J; bases not matched to a gene: 2. Germline V gene lookup returns CDR1 SGHRS and CDR2 YFSETQ. The CDR3 is made up of 15 amino acids. In nucleotides, the CDR3 is TGCGCCAGCAGCTTACTAGCGGGAGAAACCGGGGAGCTGTTTTTT. Amino acids: CASSLLAGETGELFF.

The CDR3 bases are TGTGCCAGCAGCCGGACAGGGGATTCACCCCTCCACTTT. It translates to CASSRTGDSPLHF. V and J are TRBV7-2 and TRBJ1-6, with 9 bases aligning to TRBD1. The germline V gene encodes CDR1 SGHTA and CDR2 FQGNSA. The junction had 1 base not matched to a gene; V was cut back by 5 bases and J by 8 bases. This CDR3 is built from 13 residues.

The genes are TRBV2 and TRBJ2-2; D gene ambiguous. V dropped 5 bases and J dropped 6 bases, with 7 bases sitting between them. This CDR3 spans 12 amino acids. Germline CDR1 SNHLY, CDR2 FYNNEI. CDR3 in DNA: TGTGCCAGCAGTCTAGGAGCCGGGGAGCTGTTTTTT. It specifies CASSLGAGELFF.

Of note for this clone: This specimen includes other DNA sequences encoding the same CDR3. The V call is TRBV7-9, the J call TRBJ1-6; D is ambiguous. The CDR3 has 14 amino acids. V was pared by 5 bases and J by 4 bases, with 9 bases between. CDR1 is SEHNR, CDR2 FQNEAQ, per germline (reference sequence). The CDR3 nucleotides are TGTGCCAGCAGCCCTACTGGGTATAATTCACCCCTCCACTTT. Translated: CASSPTGYNSPLHF.

V is TRBV7-3 and J is TRBJ2-3; D possibly corresponds to TRBD1 (5 bases). Deletions cut 2 bases from V and 4 bases from J, with 10 bases between. In germline, CDR1 is SGHTA, CDR2 FQGTGA. The CDR3 sequence is 14 residues long. The CDR3 region is CASSLGARSDTQYF. CDR3 bases: TGTGCCAGCAGCTTAGGGGCAAGGTCAGATACGCAGTATTTT.

J is TRBJ1-2 and V is TRBV28; 10 bases agree with TRBD1. Germline V lookup: CDR1 MDHEN, CDR2 SYDVKM. The CDR3 is 14 amino acids. The junction had 3 bases not matched to a gene; V was cut back by 4 bases and J by 4 bases. CDR3 DNA: TGTGCCAGCAGTTCCGGGACAGGGGTCTATGGCTACACCTTC. It encodes CASSSGTGVYGYTF.

This chain joins TRBV6-1 and TRBJ2-1; 9 positions agree with TRBD2. The ends lost 8 bases at V and 7 bases at J; junction bases unmatched: 6. Germline assignment: CDR1 MNHNS and CDR2 SASEGT. This CDR3 is built from 13 residues. In DNA, the CDR3 is TGTGCCAGCGCGGGGGGGCCAGGGAATGAGCAGTTCTTC. Amino acids: CASAGGPGNEQFF.

Note on this clone: A read error may be the cause here, since a much bigger clone is one base away. Within the sample, other DNA sequences also encode this same CDR3. The chain has TRBV7-2 and TRBJ2-7, with D perhaps matching TRBD1 (6 bases). V lost 1 base, J lost 2 bases, and 9 bases lay in between. CDR1 is SGHTA and CDR2 is FQGNSA in the germline V gene. The CDR3 extends over 14 amino acids. The CDR3 nucleotides are TGTGCCAGCAGCTTAGAACAGGGTCCCTACGAGCAGTACTTC. The encoded protein is CASSLEQGPYEQYF.

This clone was counted a few times. This sequence joins TRBV7-2 and TRBJ2-1; perhaps TRBD1 as D (6 bases). The germline gives CDR1 SGHTA, CDR2 FQGNSA. V lost 1 base and J 3 bases, leaving 10 bases between the germline ends. The CDR3 is 15 residues long. In nucleotides, the CDR3 is TGTGCCAGCAGCTTAGAGCAGGGGCGCTACAATGAGCAGTTCTTC. This gives the protein CASSLEQGRYNEQFF.

The CDR3 reads CSAAEGTNTEAFF. CDR3 nucleotides: TGCAGCGCTGCCGAGGGGACCAACACTGAAGCTTTCTTT. The V and J genes are TRBV29-1 and TRBJ1-1; D is perhaps TRBD1 (5 bases). V dropped 7 bases and J dropped 2 bases, with 14 bases sitting between them. The CDR3 is 13 residues long. Germline-derived CDR1 and CDR2 are SQVTM and ANQGSEA.

This clone is classed as medium-sized. This rearrangement joins TRBV28 to TRBJ2-7, with D tentatively TRBD1 (5 bases). V lost 4 bases to trimming and J lost 7 bases, with 11 bases between them. Germline V gene sequence: CDR1 MDHEN, CDR2 SYDVKM. This CDR3 has 12 amino acids. The CDR3 spells CASSSAGWEQYF. The CDR3 nucleotides read TGTGCCAGCAGTTCTGCAGGGTGGGAGCAGTACTTC.

This clone occurred once. This chain uses TRBV30 with TRBJ2-1; the match to TRBD2 covers 9 bases. The CDR3 consists of 13 residues. The J segment lost 10 bases and the V segment lost 4 bases, leaving 8 bases of the junction unmatched. Germline V CDR1 and CDR2: GTSNPN, SVGIG (reference sequence). The CDR3 DNA follows: TGTGCCTGGAACCGCGGGGGGGCCGGGGAGCAGTTCTTC. Its protein is CAWNRGGAGEQFF.

The DNA for the CDR3 is TGTGCCAGCAGCTTAAACAGTTGGACAGGGGAAGGTTCACCCCTCCACTTT. Its translation is CASSLNSWTGEGSPLHF. This rearrangement joins TRBV5-4 to TRBJ1-6; 9 nucleotides agree with TRBD1. The V gene's germline CDR1 is SGHNT and CDR2 YYREEE (reference sequence). This CDR3 has 17 residues. V lost 2 bases and J lost 9; bases outside the gene matches: 12.

This chain links TRBV11-3 with TRBJ2-1; 8 nucleotides agree with TRBD2. Per the germline V gene, CDR1 is SGHNT and CDR2 is YENEEA. This CDR3 spans 18 amino acids. After removal of 1 base from V and 6 bases from J, the junction contained 14 bases not matched to a gene. CDR3 sequence (DNA): TGTGCCAGCAGCTTAGTCGGAGGTAGTGGCGGGAGGACCAATGAGCAGTTCTTC. It yields the protein CASSLVGGSGGRTNEQFF. The full variable domain, rest sourced from reference TRBV11-3 and TRBJ2-1, is EAGVVQSPRYKIIEKKQPVAFWCNPISGHNTLYWYLQNLGQGPELLIRYENEEAVDDSQLPKDRFSAERLKGVDSTLKIQPAELGDSAVYLCASSLVGGSGGRTNEQFFGPGTRLTVL.

The CDR3 reads CASTPSETGEYYEQYF. Written as DNA, the CDR3 is TGTGCCAGCACCCCTTCTGAGACAGGGGAGTATTACGAGCAGTACTTC. The chain couples TRBV27 to TRBJ2-7; 8 bases are shared with TRBD1. The CDR3 contains 16 residues. Looked up from germline, CDR1 is MNHEY and CDR2 is SMNVEV (reference sequence). V lost 7 bases to trimming and J lost 4 bases; unmatched junction nucleotides: 15.

The chain combines TRBV6-1 with TRBJ1-3; no firm D call. Trimming pared 7 bases from V and 3 bases from J, leaving 7 bases between. This CDR3 is built from 12 residues. In germline, CDR1 is MNHNS, CDR2 SASEGT. This CDR3 is CASIGFGNTIYF. CDR3 coding DNA: TGTGCCAGCATAGGCTTTGGAAACACCATATATTTT.

The V and J genes are TRBV14 and TRBJ1-6; D is uncertain. Germline-derived CDR1 and CDR2 are SGHDN and FVKESK. V lost 0 bases to trimming and J lost 10 bases, with 13 bases between them. The CDR3 spans 15 residues. The CDR3 bases are TGTGCCAGCAGCCAAGACGGGGTTGGGAGGTCACCCCTCCACTTT. It is translated as CASSQDGVGRSPLHF.

This clone occurred a few times. The J gene is TRBJ1-3, the V gene TRBV6-5; no reliable D call. The CDR3 has 14 amino acids. The germline V gene has CDR1 MNHEY and CDR2 SVGAGI. V was pared by 4 bases and J by 0 bases, with 7 bases between. CDR3 coding DNA: TGTGCCAGCAGTTGGGGAACCTCTGGAAACACCATATATTTT. As protein: CASSWGTSGNTIYF.

This clone was detected only once. The chain combines TRBV18 with TRBJ2-7, with D perhaps TRBD2 (5 bases). CDR1 KGHSH and CDR2 LQKENI come from the germline V gene. The CDR3 length is 14 residues. With 3 bases removed from V and 2 bases from J, the gap between germline ends came to 11 bases. CDR3: CASSPAGRAYEQYF. The DNA for the CDR3 is TGTGCCAGCTCACCCGCGGGCAGAGCCTACGAGCAGTACTTC.

Within the sample, this clone is medium-sized (0.01 to 0.1%). The chain is built from TRBV19 and TRBJ1-1; no reliable D call. The V gene lost 3 bases and the J gene lost 6 bases, with 11 bases spanning the gap. The CDR3 is made up of 13 amino acids. Germline CDR1 is LNHDA and CDR2 is SQIVND (reference sequence). CDR3 sequence (DNA): TGTGCCAGTAGTATCGAGCCGAGGGCTGAAGCTTTCTTT. As protein: CASSIEPRAEAFF.